The 3 T cell receptor beta chains below come from one sample, sequenced in a study of blood T cell repertoires in COVID-19. The repertoire was sequenced with immunoSEQ multiplex PCR; TCRdb's copy has only in-frame clones and lacks some. This table holds 350,000 to 450,000 clones, around 87% found once. Sequenced sample: PBMCs or T cells enriched from blood (not recorded which). These receptors came from a man aged 35-49 years in a cohort exposed to, infected with or recovered from COVID-19 (not recorded which).

V and J are TRBV15 and TRBJ2-7; perhaps TRBD1 as D (5 bases). Germline CDR1 and CDR2: LNHNV and YYDKDF (reference sequence). The CDR3 sequence is 16 residues long. The germline V and J ends were trimmed by 3 bases and 3 bases, with 18 bases remaining between them. The DNA of the CDR3 is TGTGCCACCAGCAGCCCTGCTCAGGGATCGATCTACGAGCAGTACTTC. This translates into CATSSPAQGSIYEQYF. Variable domain in full (rest from reference TRBV15 and TRBJ2-7): DAMVIQNPRYQVTQFGKPVTLSCSQTLNHNVMYWYQQKSSQAPKLLFHYYDKDFNNEADTPDNFQSRRPNTSFCFLDIRSPGLGDTAMYLCATSSPAQGSIYEQYFGPGTRLTVT.

This clone came up a few times. This chain connects TRBV28 to TRBJ1-2; D is unresolved. Germline V gene lookup returns CDR1 MDHEN and CDR2 SYDVKM. This CDR3 has 13 residues. The V and J ends lost 6 bases and 6 bases respectively, with 14 bases between them. CDR3 DNA: TGTGCCAGCAGACAAGGGAGTGCGCATGGCTACACCTTC. Protein sequence: CASRQGSAHGYTF.

The genes are TRBV3-1 (or the pseudogene TRBV3-2) and TRBJ2-2, with 8 bases matching TRBD1. Germline V lookup: CDR1 LGHDT, CDR2 YNNKEL (reference sequence). Trimming took 4 bases from V and 0 from J; bases not matched to a gene: 4. The CDR3 covers 16 residues. Here the CDR3 reads CASSPPTGANTGELFF. CDR3 DNA: TGTGCCAGCAGCCCCCCGACAGGGGCGAACACCGGGGAGCTGTTTTTT.